This TCR beta chain was retrieved from a study of T cell changes during pregnancy in multiple sclerosis. The CDR3 totals 15 residues. Looked up from germline, CDR1 is MGHRA and CDR2 is YSYEKL. Germline trimming cut 2 bases from V and 1 base from J; bases unmatched to any gene: 3. Here immunoSEQ multiplex PCR was the method, and the copy in TCRdb shows in-frame clones only, minus some. The sample holds over 55,000 clones; roughly 90% are singletons and the top ten take 9% to 9.5%. The specimen comprised peripheral blood, sampled after pregnancy. This sequence was found in a female donor in good health, enrolled as a control in a pregnancy study. J is TRBJ1-1 and V is TRBV4-1; 8 bases are shared with TRBD1. The CDR3 sequence: CASSQLGTGNTEAFF. CDR3 nucleotide sequence: TGCGCCAGCAGCCAATTAGGGACAGGGAACACTGAAGCTTTCTTT.